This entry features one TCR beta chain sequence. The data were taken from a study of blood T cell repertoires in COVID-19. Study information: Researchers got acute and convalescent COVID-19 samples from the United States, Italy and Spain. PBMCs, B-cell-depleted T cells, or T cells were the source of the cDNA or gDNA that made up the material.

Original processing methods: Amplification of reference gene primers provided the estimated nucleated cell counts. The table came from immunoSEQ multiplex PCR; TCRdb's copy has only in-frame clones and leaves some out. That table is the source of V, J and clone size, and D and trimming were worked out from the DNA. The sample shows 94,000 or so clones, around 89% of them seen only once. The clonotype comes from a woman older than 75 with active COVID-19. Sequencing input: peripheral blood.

The CDR3 DNA follows: TGTGCCAGCTCACCCCCGGGACAGGGAGGCGAGACCCAGTACTTC. Protein sequence: CASSPPGQGGETQYF. This rearrangement joins TRBV18 to TRBJ2-5; 9 positions agree with TRBD1. Germline V gene sequence: CDR1 KGHSH, CDR2 LQKENI. V shed 3 bases and J 5 bases; nucleotides not matched to a gene: 7. There are 15 residues in the CDR3.